The clone carrying this T cell receptor (beta chain) has a single count. Its target is unknown. Germline-derived CDR1 and CDR2 are MNHEY and SVGAGI. The CDR3 totals 11 residues. Trimming removed 2 bases at V and 7 bases at J, with 6 bases between. The data stem from a study of Ad26.COV2.S vaccination and SARS-CoV-2 variants. The study, taken as a whole, reports: Breadth, reportedly substantial, characterized the spike-specific CD8+ and CD4+ T cell responses after vaccination. Compared with placebo recipients, vaccine recipients had higher spike-specific TCR breadth.

The data were produced by immunoSEQ multiplex PCR, yet TCRdb's version contains in-frame clones alone and is incomplete. Among about 350,000 clones listed, around 92% were seen once. The clonotype was recovered from a human donor who had recovered from COVID-19. The sample was peripheral blood, taken after recovery from COVID-19. The genes are TRBV6-5 and TRBJ2-7, with D hard to call. CDR3 in DNA: TGTGCCAGCAGTTACAAGTTGGAGCAGTACTTC. It encodes CASSYKLEQYF.